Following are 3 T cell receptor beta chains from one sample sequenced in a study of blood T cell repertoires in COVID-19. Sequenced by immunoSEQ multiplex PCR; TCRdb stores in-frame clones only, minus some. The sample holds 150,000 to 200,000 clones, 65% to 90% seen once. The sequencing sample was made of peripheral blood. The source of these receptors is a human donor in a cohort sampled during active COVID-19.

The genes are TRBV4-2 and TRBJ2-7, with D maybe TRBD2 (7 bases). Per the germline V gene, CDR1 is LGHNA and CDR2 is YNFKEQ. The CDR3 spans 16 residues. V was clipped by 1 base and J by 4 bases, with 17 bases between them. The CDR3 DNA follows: TGTGCCAGCAGCCAAGGAGAGGCAGGGGAGGGGTACGAGCAGTACTTC. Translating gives CASSQGEAGEGYEQYF.

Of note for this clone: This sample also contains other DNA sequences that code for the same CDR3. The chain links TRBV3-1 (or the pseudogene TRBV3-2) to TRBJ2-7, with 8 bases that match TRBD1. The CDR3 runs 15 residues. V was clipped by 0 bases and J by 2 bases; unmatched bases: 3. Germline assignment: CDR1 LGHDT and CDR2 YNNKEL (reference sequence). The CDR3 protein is CASSQDRGLTYEQYF. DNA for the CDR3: TGTGCCAGCAGCCAAGACAGGGGGCTAACCTACGAGCAGTACTTC.

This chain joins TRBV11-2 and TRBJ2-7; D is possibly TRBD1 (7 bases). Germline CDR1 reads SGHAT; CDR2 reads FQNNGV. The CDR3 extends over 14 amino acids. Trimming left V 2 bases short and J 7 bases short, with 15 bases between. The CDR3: CASSLQGGLGEQYF. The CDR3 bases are TGTGCCAGCAGCTTACAGGGGGGCCTGGGGGAGCAGTACTTC.